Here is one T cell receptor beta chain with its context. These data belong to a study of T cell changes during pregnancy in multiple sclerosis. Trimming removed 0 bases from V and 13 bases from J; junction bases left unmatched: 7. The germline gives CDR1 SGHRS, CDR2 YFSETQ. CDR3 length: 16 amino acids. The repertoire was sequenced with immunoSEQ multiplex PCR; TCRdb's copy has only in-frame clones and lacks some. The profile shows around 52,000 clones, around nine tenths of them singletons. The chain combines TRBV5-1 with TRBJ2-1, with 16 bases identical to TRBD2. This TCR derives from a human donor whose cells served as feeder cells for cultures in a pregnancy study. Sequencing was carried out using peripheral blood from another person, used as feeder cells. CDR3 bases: TGCGCCAGCAGCTTGGCCACCGGGACTAGCGGGGGGGCCCAGTTCTTC. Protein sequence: CASSLATGTSGGAQFF.